The rows below give T cell receptor beta chains drawn from one sample of a study of blood T cell repertoires in COVID-19. Sequencing was performed with immunoSEQ multiplex PCR; in TCRdb, only in-frame clones are kept and a portion is missing. The sample has about 40,000 clones; roughly 80% are singletons. Sequenced material: peripheral blood. The receptor set was obtained from a woman in her seventies with acute or convalescent COVID-19. Each CDR3 is given with its conserved first and last residue. A D gene is named only where the DNA matches it firmly. The size of a clone is reported for some rows only, either as once, few or many, or as a class for expanded clones.

size: NA; V: TRBV29-1; J: TRBJ2-5; D: TRBD2; CDR3: CSVRRLAGGETQYF; DNA: TGCAGCGTCCGAAGACTAGCGGGAGGAGAGACCCAGTACTTC
size: NA; V: TRBV25-1; J: TRBJ1-2; D: TRBD1; CDR3: CASSEAGTASNYGYTF; DNA: TGTGCCAGCAGTGAAGCCGGGACAGCGTCTAACTATGGCTACACCTTC
size: NA; V: TRBV5-1; J: TRBJ2-1; D: TRBD2; CDR3: CASSATSGYYNEQFF; DNA: TGCGCCAGCAGCGCGACTAGCGGGTACTACAATGAGCAGTTCTTC
size: NA; V: TRBV19; J: TRBJ1-1; D: TRBD1; CDR3: CASSFLRGRAFF; DNA: TGTGCCAGTAGTTTCCTCAGGGGGCGAGCTTTCTTT
size: few; V: TRBV30; J: TRBJ1-6; D: TRBD1; CDR3: CAWSNGRGQRSPLHF; DNA: TGTGCCTGGTCCAACGGGAGGGGGCAACGTTCACCCCTCCACTTT
size: NA; V: TRBV11-2; J: TRBJ1-3; D: NA; CDR3: CASSLAPGAGNTIYF; DNA: TGTGCCAGCAGCTTGGCCCCGGGGGCTGGAAACACCATATATTTT
size: NA; V: TRBV5-1; J: TRBJ1-4; D: NA; CDR3: CASSQDRLNEKLFF; DNA: TGCGCCAGCAGCCAGGACAGACTAAATGAAAAACTGTTTTTT
size: NA; V: TRBV6-2/TRBV6-3; J: TRBJ2-1; D: TRBD2; CDR3: CASSPSGGGYNEQFF; DNA: TGTGCCAGCAGCCCTTCGGGCGGGGGCTACAATGAGCAGTTCTTC
size: few; V: TRBV5-1; J: TRBJ2-7; D: NA; CDR3: CASSTGLDRGEQYF; DNA: TGCGCCAGCAGCACCGGCCTCGACAGAGGCGAGCAGTACTTC
size: NA; V: TRBV7-3; J: TRBJ2-2; D: NA; CDR3: CASSLDRPKNTGELFF; DNA: TGTGCCAGCAGCTTAGACAGGCCCAAGAACACCGGGGAGCTGTTTTTT
size: NA; V: TRBV5-1; J: TRBJ2-3; D: NA; CDR3: CASSLGQGRDTQYF; DNA: TGCGCCAGCAGCTTAGGCCAGGGTAGAGATACGCAGTATTTT
size: NA; V: TRBV30; J: TRBJ1-1; D: TRBD1; CDR3: CAWSVQGWTEAFF; DNA: TGTGCCTGGAGTGTACAGGGGTGGACCGAAGCTTTCTTT
size: NA; V: TRBV13; J: TRBJ2-5; D: NA; CDR3: CASSSASTEQETQYF; DNA: TGTGCCAGCAGCTCCGCCTCGACAGAGCAAGAGACCCAGTACTTC
size: NA; V: TRBV29-1; J: TRBJ2-1; D: NA; CDR3: CSASRGQATYNEQFF; DNA: TGCAGCGCCTCACGCGGGCAGGCCACCTACAATGAGCAGTTCTTC
size: NA; V: TRBV20-1; J: TRBJ1-5; D: NA; CDR3: CSASSGSNQPQHF; DNA: TGCAGTGCTAGTTCAGGTAGCAATCAGCCCCAGCATTTT
size: NA; V: TRBV6-2/TRBV6-3; J: TRBJ2-7; D: NA; CDR3: CASSSGQGFYEQYF; DNA: TGTGCCAGCAGTTCTGGGCAGGGGTTTTACGAGCAGTACTTC
size: NA; V: TRBV6-2/TRBV6-3; J: TRBJ1-5; D: TRBD1; CDR3: CASSTTGVGGPQHF; DNA: TGTGCCAGCAGCACGACAGGGGTTGGCGGGCCCCAGCATTTT
size: few; V: TRBV9; J: TRBJ2-2; D: NA; CDR3: CASSADSLTGELFF; DNA: TGTGCCAGCAGCGCCGACAGCCTCACCGGGGAGCTGTTTTTT
size: NA; V: TRBV5-4; J: TRBJ1-2; D: NA; CDR3: CASSLRGASYGYTF; DNA: TGTGCCAGCAGCTTGCGGGGTGCAAGCTATGGCTACACCTTC
size: few; V: TRBV29-1; J: TRBJ2-2; D: NA; CDR3: CSGTGAGTGELFF; DNA: TGCAGCGGGACGGGAGCGGGCACCGGGGAGCTGTTTTTT
size: NA; V: TRBV7-9; J: TRBJ1-1; D: NA; CDR3: CASSLGGPMNTEAFF; DNA: TGTGCCAGCAGCTTAGGGGGCCCCATGAACACTGAAGCTTTCTTT
size: NA; V: TRBV5-1; J: TRBJ1-3; D: NA; CDR3: CASSLDRSDGNTIYF; DNA: TGCGCCAGCAGCTTGGACCGGTCCGATGGAAACACCATATATTTT
size: NA; V: TRBV29-1; J: TRBJ1-1; D: NA; CDR3: CSVEVVRGTEAFF; DNA: TGCAGCGTTGAAGTGGTGCGGGGGACAGAAGCTTTCTTT
size: once; V: TRBV29-1; J: TRBJ1-3; D: TRBD1; CDR3: CSITQGAAGNTIYF; DNA: TGCAGCATTACACAGGGGGCGGCTGGAAACACCATATATTTT
size: NA; V: TRBV11-3; J: TRBJ2-3; D: TRBD1; CDR3: CASSLDRGSDTQYF; DNA: TGTGCCAGCAGCTTGGACAGGGGATCGGATACGCAGTATTTT
size: NA; V: TRBV6-5; J: TRBJ2-3; D: TRBD1; CDR3: CASSRQGGTDTQYF; DNA: TGTGCCAGCAGCCGACAGGGGGGAACAGATACGCAGTATTTT
size: NA; V: TRBV6-1; J: TRBJ2-7; D: NA; CDR3: CASRLGTPGNYEQYF; DNA: TGTGCCAGCAGACTTGGGACACCCGGCAACTACGAGCAGTACTTC
size: NA; V: TRBV13; J: TRBJ2-7; D: TRBD1; CDR3: CASSSRQGGRYEQYF; DNA: TGTGCCAGCAGCTCACGACAGGGTGGCCGTTACGAGCAGTACTTC
size: NA; V: TRBV9; J: TRBJ1-4; D: NA; CDR3: CASSATGANEKLFF; DNA: TGTGCCAGCAGCGCGACAGGAGCTAATGAAAAACTGTTTTTT
size: few; V: TRBV3-1/TRBV3-2; J: TRBJ1-5; D: NA; CDR3: CASSQDRNSNQPQHF; DNA: TGTGCCAGCAGCCAAGACAGGAATAGCAATCAGCCCCAGCATTTT
size: NA; V: TRBV4-2; J: TRBJ1-1; D: NA; CDR3: CASSQDRGLPIF; DNA: TGTGCCAGCAGCCAAGACAGGGGCCTGCCAATCTTT
size: NA; V: TRBV6-6; J: TRBJ2-1; D: NA; CDR3: CASSYGPGLYEQFF; DNA: TGTGCCAGCAGTTACGGACCGGGATTGTATGAGCAGTTCTTC
size: NA; V: TRBV5-1; J: TRBJ1-6; D: NA; CDR3: CASSLGPASSYNSPLHF; DNA: TGCGCCAGCAGCTTGGGTCCCGCGAGCTCCTATAATTCACCCCTCCACTTT
size: NA; V: TRBV19; J: TRBJ1-2; D: NA; CDR3: CAANAGAGYTF; DNA: TGTGCCGCCAATGCAGGGGCTGGCTACACCTTC
size: NA; V: TRBV29-1; J: TRBJ2-6; D: TRBD1; CDR3: CSVDLGQGGSGANVLTF; DNA: TGCAGCGTTGACTTGGGACAGGGGGGCTCTGGGGCCAACGTCCTGACTTTC
size: few; V: TRBV7-2; J: TRBJ1-5; D: NA; CDR3: CASSLTGLYGNQPQHF; DNA: TGTGCCAGCAGCTTAACAGGGTTATATGGCAATCAGCCCCAGCATTTT
size: NA; V: TRBV12-3/TRBV12-4; J: TRBJ1-1; D: NA; CDR3: CASRLGAGTEAFF; DNA: TGTGCCAGCAGACTGGGAGCGGGGACTGAAGCTTTCTTT
size: NA; V: TRBV6-5; J: TRBJ2-7; D: NA; CDR3: CASRLGGAYEQYF; DNA: TGTGCCAGCAGACTGGGGGGGGCGTACGAGCAGTACTTC
size: few; V: TRBV5-1; J: TRBJ2-7; D: NA; CDR3: CASSLDRVTYEQYF; DNA: TGCGCCAGCAGCTTGGACAGGGTAACCTACGAGCAGTACTTC
size: NA; V: TRBV28; J: TRBJ1-5; D: NA; CDR3: CASSLEVGNQPQHF; DNA: TGTGCCAGCAGTTTAGAGGTTGGCAATCAGCCCCAGCATTTT
size: NA; V: TRBV7-2; J: TRBJ1-1; D: NA; CDR3: CASSFKGDTEAFF; DNA: TGTGCCAGCAGCTTCAAAGGGGACACTGAAGCTTTCTTT
size: NA; V: TRBV28; J: TRBJ2-7; D: TRBD1; CDR3: CASSLDRGDEQYF; DNA: TGTGCCAGCAGCCTCGACAGGGGTGACGAGCAGTACTTC
size: NA; V: TRBV7-9; J: TRBJ2-1; D: TRBD2; CDR3: CASAISSGSKGEQFF; DNA: TGTGCCAGCGCTATCTCTAGCGGGAGTAAGGGTGAGCAGTTCTTC
size: NA; V: TRBV4-1; J: TRBJ1-4; D: TRBD1; CDR3: CASSQDTQGDEKLFF; DNA: TGCGCCAGCAGCCAAGATACACAGGGGGATGAAAAACTGTTTTTT
size: NA; V: TRBV6-6; J: TRBJ2-2; D: NA; CDR3: CASSHRVAGELFF; DNA: TGTGCCAGCAGCCACAGGGTAGCCGGGGAGCTGTTTTTT
size: NA; V: TRBV2; J: TRBJ1-5; D: TRBD1; CDR3: CASSDWTGNQPQHF; DNA: TGTGCCAGCAGTGACTGGACAGGGAATCAGCCCCAGCATTTT
size: few; V: TRBV10-3; J: TRBJ2-1; D: NA; CDR3: CAISGQDNEQFF; DNA: TGTGCCATCAGTGGGCAGGACAATGAGCAGTTCTTC